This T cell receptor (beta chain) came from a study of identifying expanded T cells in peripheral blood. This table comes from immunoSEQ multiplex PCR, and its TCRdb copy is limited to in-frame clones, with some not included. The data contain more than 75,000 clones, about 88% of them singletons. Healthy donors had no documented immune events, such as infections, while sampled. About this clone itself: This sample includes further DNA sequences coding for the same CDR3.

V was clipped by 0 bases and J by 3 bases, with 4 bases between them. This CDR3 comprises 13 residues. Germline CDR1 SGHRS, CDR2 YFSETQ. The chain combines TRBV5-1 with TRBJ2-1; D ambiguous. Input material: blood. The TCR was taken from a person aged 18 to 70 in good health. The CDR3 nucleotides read TGCGCCAGCAGCTTGGACAGCTACAATGAGCAGTTCTTC. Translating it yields CASSLDSYNEQFF.